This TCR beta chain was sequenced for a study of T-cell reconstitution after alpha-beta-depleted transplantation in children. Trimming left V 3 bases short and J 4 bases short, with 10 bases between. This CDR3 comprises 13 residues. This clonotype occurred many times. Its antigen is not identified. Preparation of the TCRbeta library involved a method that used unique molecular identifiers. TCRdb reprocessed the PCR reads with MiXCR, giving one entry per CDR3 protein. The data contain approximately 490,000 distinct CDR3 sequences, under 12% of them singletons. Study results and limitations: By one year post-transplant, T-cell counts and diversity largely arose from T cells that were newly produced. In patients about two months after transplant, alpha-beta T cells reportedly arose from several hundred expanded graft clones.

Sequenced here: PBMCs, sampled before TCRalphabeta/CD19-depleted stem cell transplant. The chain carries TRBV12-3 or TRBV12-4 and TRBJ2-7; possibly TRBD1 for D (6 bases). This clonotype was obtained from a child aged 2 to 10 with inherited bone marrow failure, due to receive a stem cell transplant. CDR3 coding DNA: TGTGCCAGCAGTTTGGACAGCCGATACGAGCAGTACTTC. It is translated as CASSLDSRYEQYF.